This T cell receptor (beta chain) is from a study of blood T cell repertoires in COVID-19. Here immunoSEQ multiplex PCR was the method, and the copy in TCRdb shows in-frame clones only, minus some. Of fewer than 150,000 clones in the sample, 85% were seen once. The sequence derives from a man between 50 and 59 years old with acute or convalescent COVID-19. The sample taken for sequencing was peripheral blood.

The CDR3 region is CASSRQGSTDTQYF. In DNA, the CDR3 is TGTGCCAGCAGCCGACAGGGAAGCACAGATACGCAGTATTTT. The chain combines TRBV7-9 with TRBJ2-3; 7 nucleotides agree with TRBD1. The CDR3 runs 14 residues. Losses at the gene ends were 5 bases for V and 0 bases for J; bases not matched to a gene: 2. CDR1 and CDR2 (germline): SEHNR, FQNEAQ (reference sequence).